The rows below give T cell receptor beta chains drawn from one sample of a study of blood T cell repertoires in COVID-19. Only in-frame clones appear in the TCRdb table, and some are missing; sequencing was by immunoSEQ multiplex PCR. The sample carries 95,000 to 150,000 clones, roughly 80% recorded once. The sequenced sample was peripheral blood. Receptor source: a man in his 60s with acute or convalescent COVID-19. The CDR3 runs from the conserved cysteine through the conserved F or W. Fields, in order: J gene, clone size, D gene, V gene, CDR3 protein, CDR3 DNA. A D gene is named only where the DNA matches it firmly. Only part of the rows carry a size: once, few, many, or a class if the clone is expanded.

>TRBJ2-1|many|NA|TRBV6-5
CASSRDSTTYNEQFF
TGTGCCAGCAGCAGGGACTCCACTACCTACAATGAGCAGTTCTTC
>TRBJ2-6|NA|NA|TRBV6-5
CGAGAYSGANVLTF
TGTGGAGCAGGGGCTTACTCTGGGGCCAACGTCCTGACTTTC
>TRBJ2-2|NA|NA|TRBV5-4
CASSLAGVSVGELFF
TGTGCCAGCAGCTTGGCGGGAGTCTCTGTCGGGGAGCTGTTTTTT
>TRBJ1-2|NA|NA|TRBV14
CASSQVPATGYTF
TGTGCCAGCAGCCAAGTACCTGCTACGGGCTACACCTTC
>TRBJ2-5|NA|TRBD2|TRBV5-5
CASSRTPAGGLQETQYF
TGTGCCAGCAGCAGGACCCCAGCGGGGGGCCTACAAGAGACCCAGTACTTC
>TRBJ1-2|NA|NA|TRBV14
CASSQSFAGAGGYTF
TGTGCCAGCAGCCAATCTTTCGCAGGGGCAGGAGGCTACACCTTC
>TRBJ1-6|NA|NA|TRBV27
CASSLYGGYNSPLHF
TGTGCCAGCAGTTTATATGGCGGGTATAATTCACCCCTCCACTTT
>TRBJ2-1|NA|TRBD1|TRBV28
CASTLKGGPRDEQFF
TGTGCCAGCACCCTTAAAGGGGGCCCACGGGATGAGCAGTTCTTC
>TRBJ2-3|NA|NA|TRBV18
CASSFGGAQDTQYF
TGTGCCAGCAGCTTTGGGGGGGCGCAAGATACGCAGTATTTT
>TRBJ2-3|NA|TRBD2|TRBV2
CASRQGLVATDTQYF
TGTGCCAGCAGACAGGGACTAGTCGCGACAGATACGCAGTATTTT
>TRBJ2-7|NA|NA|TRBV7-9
CASSSTDRGGTYEQYF
TGTGCCAGCAGCTCAACCGACAGGGGAGGGACCTACGAGCAGTACTTC
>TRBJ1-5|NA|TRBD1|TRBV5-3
CARSFTQGSFHQPQHF
TGTGCCAGAAGCTTCACACAGGGGAGCTTTCATCAGCCCCAGCATTTT
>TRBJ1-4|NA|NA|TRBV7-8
CASSSDRVPREKLFF
TGTGCCAGCAGCTCGGACAGAGTTCCGAGGGAAAAACTGTTTTTT
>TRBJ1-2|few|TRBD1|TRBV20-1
CSASQMGQHLYGYTF
TGCAGTGCTAGTCAAATGGGACAGCACCTTTATGGCTACACCTTC
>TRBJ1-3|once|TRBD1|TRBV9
CASSAGQSSGNTIYF
TGTGCCAGCAGCGCGGGACAGAGCTCTGGAAACACCATATATTTT
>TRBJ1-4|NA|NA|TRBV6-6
CASSYPPGENEKLFF
TGTGCCAGCAGTTACCCTCCAGGCGAAAATGAAAAACTGTTTTTT
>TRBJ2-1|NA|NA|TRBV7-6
CASSLQRGSNEQFF
TGTGCCAGCAGCTTACAACGGGGATCCAATGAGCAGTTCTTC